This T cell receptor (beta chain) was profiled in a study of blood T cell repertoires in COVID-19. Study summary: Collection of acute and convalescent COVID-19 samples took place in the United States, Italy and Spain.

The ends lost 7 bases at V and 0 bases at J; junction bases unmatched: 9. Germline CDR1 KGHDR, CDR2 SFDVKD. This CDR3 region has 16 residues. Assay used: immunoSEQ multiplex PCR; TCRdb lists only in-frame clones, some missing. The sample lists about 70,000 clones, roughly 80% occurring once. The sequence derives from a woman of 80 years or more with active or convalescent COVID-19. The sample consisted of peripheral blood. This rearrangement joins TRBV24-1 to TRBJ2-3; 7 bases are a match to TRBD1. The CDR3 nucleotides are TGTGCCACCAGCGCTCCGACAGGGAAAAGCACAGATACGCAGTATTTT. Translated: CATSAPTGKSTDTQYF.